Given below is one TCR beta chain in context. The antigen is undetermined. The junction and the germline gene differ at one end; a read error may be behind it. These data are taken from a study of Graves' ophthalmopathy and Graves' hyperthyroidism. RNA transcripts were the template, and TCR beta CDR3 regions were amplified from them. HTBI primers primed a first-round RT-PCR, and a second-round multiplex PCR followed. MiXCR, run by TCRdb on the multiplex PCR reads, gives a single entry per CDR3 protein. The top ten hold about 40% of the sample, which has about 740,000 distinct CDR3 sequences, 35% to 50% seen once. Moderate-to-severe activity, CAS ≥3, NOSPECS ≥4 and duration under 3 months were recorded for donors with ophthalmopathy. Overall study findings and caveats: The model flagged ophthalmopathy progression at around 70% sensitivity and 72.22% specificity. A model of 13 signatures distinguished ophthalmopathy from stable hyperthyroidism at under 90% sensitivity and nearly 82% specificity.

Source material: peripheral blood. The source is an adult man with Graves' ophthalmopathy.

The CDR3 nucleotides read TGTGTCAGCAGTTACCTCGGTGTTGGAGGGAGGGGTCAAGAGACCCAGTACTTC. Its protein product is CVSSYLGVGGRGQETQYF. The chain uses TRBV6-1 and TRBJ2-5; 7 bases agree with TRBD2. CDR3 length: 18 amino acids. In germline, CDR1 is MNHNS, CDR2 SASEGT.